Shown below are 24 T cell receptor beta chains from a single sample sequenced in a study of a mutant IDH1 vaccine in newly diagnosed glioma. Time point in this sample: baseline, week 1 (first vaccination visit). Treatment denoted: pre-vaccination baseline after standard-of-care therapy. The repertoire was sequenced with immunoSEQ multiplex PCR; TCRdb's copy has only in-frame clones and lacks some. The sample includes roughly 70,000 clones, approximately 86% of them seen just once. The sample was PBMCs, taken from a glioma patient treated with radiotherapy, temozolomide or both. These receptors all come from a man in his thirties or forties with glioma.

This clone appeared a few times. The V and J genes are TRBV28 and TRBJ1-5, with TRBD1 matching 7 bases. After removal of 8 bases from V and 2 bases from J, the junction contained 9 bases not matched to a gene. Germline lookup yields CDR1 MDHEN and CDR2 SYDVKM. This CDR3 is 15 amino acids long. The CDR3 nucleotides read TGTGCCAGCTGGGGACAGCGGCGAGGCAATCAGCCCCAGCATTTT. Its translation is CASWGQRRGNQPQHF.

The chain links TRBV25-1 to TRBJ2-2; the D call may be TRBD1 or TRBD2 (5 bases each). The CDR3 totals 18 residues. Trimming took 1 base from V and 0 from J, leaving 15 bases between them. In germline, CDR1 is MGHDK, CDR2 SYGVNS. In nucleotides, the CDR3 is TGTGCCAGCAGTGAATTTCAGGTGGGGGTTACGAACACCGGGGAGCTGTTTTTT. Amino acid sequence: CASSEFQVGVTNTGELFF.

The chain joins TRBV29-1 to TRBJ2-1; D tentatively reads TRBD1 or TRBD2 (5 bases each). Germline V gene lookup returns CDR1 SQVTM and CDR2 ANQGSEA. V shed 0 bases and J shed 2 bases, with 20 bases lying between them. The CDR3 extends over 18 amino acids. CDR3 nucleotide sequence: TGCAGCGTTGAAGAGAAGGGAAGGGACCCGACTACCTACAATGAGCAGTTCTTC. Its translation is CSVEEKGRDPTTYNEQFF.

The chain joins TRBV2 to TRBJ2-4; 11 bases are shared with TRBD1. The germline V gene has CDR1 SNHLY and CDR2 FYNNEI. V trimming: 3 bases; J trimming: 10 bases; junction bases outside the gene matches: 8. This CDR3 contains 15 residues. CDR3 loop: CASSERDRGYYIQYF. The DNA for the CDR3 is TGTGCCAGCAGTGAGAGGGACAGGGGGTATTATATTCAGTACTTC.

V usage is TRBV5-6 and J usage is TRBJ1-1; 7 nucleotides line up with TRBD1. This CDR3 is built from 13 residues. Trimming removed 4 bases from V and 4 bases from J; junction bases left unmatched: 4. The germline V gene has CDR1 SGHDT and CDR2 YYEEEE. DNA of the CDR3: TGTGCCAGCAGCCATAGGGGGCCCACTGAAGCTTTCTTT. As protein: CASSHRGPTEAFF.

This rearrangement joins TRBV11-2 to TRBJ1-1; maybe TRBD1 (5 bases). V was shortened by 5 bases and J by 0 bases, with 22 bases between the two germline ends. Germline values: CDR1 SGHAT, CDR2 FQNNGV. The CDR3 runs to 18 residues. For the CDR3, the DNA is TGTGCCAGCAGCCCGCTGCCAGGGTTTGGTCCGGTGAACACTGAAGCTTTCTTT. Translating gives CASSPLPGFGPVNTEAFF.

The chain joins TRBV7-9 to TRBJ1-2; D perhaps matches TRBD1 (6 bases). Trimming removed 3 bases at V and 4 bases at J, with 21 bases between. Germline CDR1 SEHNR, CDR2 FQNEAQ (reference sequence). CDR3 length: 17 amino acids. The CDR3 DNA reads as TGTGCCAGCAGCTTTGGACAGCCCACTTTCTTCGTCTATGGCTACACCTTC. It yields the protein CASSFGQPTFFVYGYTF.

This clone was counted a few times. The rearrangement joins TRBV27 to TRBJ1-1; D may be TRBD1 (6 bases). This CDR3 is 13 amino acids long. V gave up 2 bases and J gave up 4 bases, with 8 bases separating them. Looked up from germline, CDR1 is MNHEY and CDR2 is SMNVEV (reference sequence). CDR3 nucleotides: TGTGCCAGCAGTTTACAGGGGCTCACTGAAGCTTTCTTT. The encoded protein is CASSLQGLTEAFF.

The V gene is TRBV5-1, the J gene TRBJ1-5, with a weak D call TRBD1 (5 bases). The CDR3 extends over 16 amino acids. V dropped 3 bases and J dropped 4 bases, with 17 bases sitting between them. Germline V lookup: CDR1 SGHRS, CDR2 YFSETQ. The CDR3 DNA reads TGCGCCAGCAGCTCAGGCGACAGCCCTTCAAATCAGCCCCAGCATTTT. Translating gives CASSSGDSPSNQPQHF.

The CDR3 bases are TGTGCCAGCAGCTTGGGGGCCAGGAGCTCCTACGAGCAGTACTTC. Translating it yields CASSLGARSSYEQYF. The gene calls are TRBV5-4 and TRBJ2-7; unclear D gene. V lost 0 bases and J 0 bases, leaving 10 bases between the germline ends. CDR1 is SGHNT, CDR2 YYREEE, per germline (reference sequence). This CDR3 has 15 residues.

The chain uses TRBV2 and TRBJ2-7; tentatively, D is TRBD1 (7 bases). The V gene lost 3 bases and the J gene lost 3 bases, with 15 bases spanning the gap. The V gene's germline CDR1 is SNHLY and CDR2 FYNNEI. The CDR3 spans 15 residues. The CDR3 spells CASSDGRQGFYEQYF. CDR3 nucleotides: TGTGCCAGCAGTGACGGGAGACAGGGATTCTACGAGCAGTACTTC.

This chain connects TRBV4-1 to TRBJ2-3; D unresolved. The CDR3 length is 15 residues. Trimming took off 4 bases at V and 6 bases at J, with 17 bases between the two ends. CDR1 and CDR2 from the germline V gene are MGHRA and YSYEKL. Written as DNA, the CDR3 is TGCGCCAGCAGCCCTCACTCAGCCCTCGCCGATACGCAGTATTTT. Protein sequence: CASSPHSALADTQYF.

V and J are TRBV10-3 and TRBJ1-4; D unresolved. This CDR3 is 13 amino acids long. Germline V lookup: CDR1 ENHRY, CDR2 SYGVKD. V dropped 10 bases and J dropped 4 bases, with 13 bases sitting between them. CDR3 in amino acids: CATSRGVNEKLFF. CDR3 nucleotide sequence: TGTGCCACATCACGGGGAGTTAATGAAAAACTGTTTTTT.

The chain combines TRBV4-1 with TRBJ2-1; 12 nucleotides line up with TRBD2. The CDR3 extends over 15 amino acids. Trimming at V came to 3 bases and at J to 10 bases, leaving 7 bases not matched to a gene. Germline CDR1 and CDR2: MGHRA and YSYEKL. CDR3 DNA sequence: TGCGCCAGCAGCCACCCGGGACTAGCGGGCGGAGAGCAGTTCTTC. This sequence encodes CASSHPGLAGGEQFF.

V is TRBV15 and J is TRBJ2-5; no clear D. Between the trimmed V and J ends, which lost 3 bases and 5 bases, there was a span of 7 bases. The CDR3 runs to 12 residues. CDR1 LNHNV and CDR2 YYDKDF come from the germline V gene (reference sequence). The CDR3 sequence: CATSRGWETQYF. The CDR3 DNA reads as TGTGCCACCAGCAGGGGGTGGGAGACCCAGTACTTC.

The chain employs TRBV11-2 and TRBJ2-7; TRBD2 might be the D (5 bases). This CDR3 is built from 14 residues. The V and J ends lost 2 bases and 3 bases respectively, with 11 bases between them. Germline CDR1 reads SGHAT; CDR2 reads FQNNGV. The CDR3 spells CASSLSRARYEQYF. The DNA of the CDR3 is TGTGCCAGCAGCTTATCGAGGGCCCGCTACGAGCAGTACTTC.

On this clone: This CDR3 is also generated by other DNA sequences in the sample. The V gene is TRBV19, the J gene TRBJ2-1; 14 positions agree with TRBD2. The CDR3 consists of 18 residues. CDR1 and CDR2 from the germline V gene are LNHDA and SQIVND (reference sequence). V dropped 5 bases and J dropped 1; count of bases not matched to a gene: 7. This CDR3 is CASSGRLAGGPSYNEQFF. The CDR3 DNA sequence: TGTGCCAGTAGTGGCCGACTAGCGGGGGGGCCATCCTACAATGAGCAGTTCTTC.

This clone occurred a few times. The chain links TRBV10-2 to TRBJ1-5; the D is unclear. Trimming shortened V by 2 bases and J by 7 bases, and 6 bases separated the two germline ends. In germline, CDR1 is WSHSY, CDR2 SAAADI. CDR3 length equals 12 residues. This CDR3 is CASSEGGQPQHF. The DNA of the CDR3 is TGCGCCAGCAGTGAGGGAGGCCAGCCCCAGCATTTT.

V usage is TRBV6-6 and J usage is TRBJ2-2; D remains unclear. CDR3 length: 15 residues. The germline V gene has CDR1 MNHNY and CDR2 SVGAGI (reference sequence). V gave up 2 bases and J gave up 1 base, with 8 bases separating them. The CDR3 DNA sequence: TGTGCCAGCAGTTACAAACGGAGGAACACCGGGGAGCTGTTTTTT. Translating gives CASSYKRRNTGELFF.

The V and J genes are TRBV14 and TRBJ2-2; 7 nucleotides agree with TRBD1. V lost 0 bases, J lost 2 bases, and 15 bases stayed unmatched. The CDR3 consists of 20 residues. Germline values: CDR1 SGHDN, CDR2 FVKESK. CDR3 nucleotides: TGTGCCAGCAGCCAAGACGACAGGGACCCCTCCACAAAAAACACCGGGGAGCTGTTTTTT. Translation gives CASSQDDRDPSTKNTGELFF. The full variable domain, its missing parts supplied by reference TRBV14 and TRBJ2-2, is EAGVTQFPSHSVIEKGQTVTLRCDPISGHDNLYWYRRVMGKEIKFLLHFVKESKQDESGMPNNRFLAERTGGTYSTLKVQPAELEDSGVYFCASSQDDRDPSTKNTGELFFGEGSRLTVL.

This clone occurred once. The genes are TRBV28 and TRBJ2-3; D is ambiguous. Germline-derived CDR1 and CDR2 are MDHEN and SYDVKM. The CDR3 sequence is 14 residues long. V lost 6 bases and J lost 2, with 12 bases in between. The CDR3 coding sequence is TGTGCCAGCAGCCGACGTTACGCCACAGATACGCAGTATTTT. Translation: CASSRRYATDTQYF.

V usage is TRBV5-1 and J usage is TRBJ2-1, with a possible D match to TRBD2 (5 bases). Deletions cut 4 bases from V and 7 bases from J, with 12 bases between. CDR1 is SGHRS, CDR2 YFSETQ, per germline. The CDR3 length is 13 residues. CDR3 loop: CASSDRAVNEQFF. As DNA, the CDR3 is TGCGCCAGCAGCGATCGAGCGGTAAATGAGCAGTTCTTC. The whole variable domain, filled in from reference TRBV5-1 and TRBJ2-1, reads KAGVTQTPRYLIKTRGQQVTLSCSPISGHRSVSWYQQTPGQGLQFLFEYFSETQRNKGNFPGRFSGRQFSNSRSEMNVSTLELGDSALYLCASSDRAVNEQFFGPGTRLTVL.

The rearrangement links TRBV5-5 to TRBJ1-4; D uncertain. This CDR3 comprises 19 residues. The germline V and J ends were trimmed by 4 bases and 0 bases, with 22 bases remaining between them. CDR1 SGHKS and CDR2 YYEKEE come from the germline V gene (reference sequence). The chain's CDR3 is CASSTQTNGGSATNEKLFF. For the CDR3, the DNA is TGTGCCAGCAGCACACAAACCAATGGAGGGTCTGCAACTAATGAAAAACTGTTTTTT.

A single count supports this clone. V gene TRBV7-9 combines with J gene TRBJ2-7; D is tentatively TRBD1 or TRBD2 (5 bases each). Trimming pared 5 bases from V and 2 bases from J, leaving 16 bases between. The CDR3 runs 15 residues. CDR1 is SEHNR, CDR2 FQNEAQ, per germline (reference sequence). This chain's CDR3 is CASSLTSGRPYEQYF. CDR3 nucleotides: TGTGCCAGCAGCCTGACATCGGGACGGCCCTACGAGCAGTACTTC.